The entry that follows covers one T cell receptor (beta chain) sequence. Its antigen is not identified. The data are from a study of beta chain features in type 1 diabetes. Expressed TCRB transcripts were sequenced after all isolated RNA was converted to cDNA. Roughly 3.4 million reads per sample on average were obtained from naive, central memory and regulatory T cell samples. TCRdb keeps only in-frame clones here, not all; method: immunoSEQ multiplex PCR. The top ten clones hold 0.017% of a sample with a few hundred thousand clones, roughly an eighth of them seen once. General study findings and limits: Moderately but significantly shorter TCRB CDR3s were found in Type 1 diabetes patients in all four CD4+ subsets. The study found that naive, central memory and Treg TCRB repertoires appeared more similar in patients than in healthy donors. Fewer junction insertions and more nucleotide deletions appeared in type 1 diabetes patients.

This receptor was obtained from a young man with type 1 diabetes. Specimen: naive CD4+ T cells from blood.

Here the CDR3 DNA reads TGTGCCAGCAGTGACCAGGACAGAGAAGAGACCCAGTACTTC. Protein product: CASSDQDREETQYF. The chain recombines TRBV6-1 with TRBJ2-5; possible D gene TRBD1, 6 bases. Between the trimmed V and J ends, which lost 3 bases and 3 bases, there was a span of 11 bases. The germline gives CDR1 MNHNS, CDR2 SASEGT. This CDR3 contains 14 residues.